This TCR beta chain emerged from a study of T cells expressing NK-cell markers. For TCR beta, cDNA was produced by 5'RACE template switching with UMIs. TCRdb derives one entry per CDR3 protein from the 5' RACE reads, leaving out DNA. The listing contains 500,000 to 700,000 distinct CDR3 sequences. This CDR3 region has 15 residues. Germline loops: CDR1 SGDLS, CDR2 YYNGEE. This receptor was taken from a man between 18 and 29 years old in good health. The rearrangement joins TRBV9 to TRBJ2-7; the TCRdb D gene call, TRBD1, has no DNA to confirm it. The specimen was blood T cells: a sorted CD56 or NKG2C T cell subset, CD4+ or CD8+ T cells, or bulk PBMC T cells (not recorded which). This CDR3 reads CASSVDVNRGGEQYF.